This entry describes one T cell receptor (beta chain). Researchers ran the PCR with 60 Vbeta and 13 Jbeta primers. The data were produced by immunoSEQ multiplex PCR, yet TCRdb's version contains in-frame clones alone and is incomplete. The repertoire holds approximately 190,000 clones, with about 83% as singletons. The CDR3 runs to 17 residues. From germline, CDR1 is LGHNA and CDR2 YSLEER. The V end lost 0 bases, the J end lost 3 bases, and 17 bases lay between the germline ends. This specimen comes from a study of cytomegalovirus exposure and HLA in healthy donors. This chain links TRBV4-3 with TRBJ1-1; unclear D gene. The sequenced material came from PBMCs. The source is a man aged 35-49 years in good health and CMV-seropositive. The chain's CDR3 is CASSQEPGSNDYTEAFF. The CDR3 DNA is TGCGCCAGCAGCCAAGAACCGGGGTCGAACGATTACACTGAAGCTTTCTTT.